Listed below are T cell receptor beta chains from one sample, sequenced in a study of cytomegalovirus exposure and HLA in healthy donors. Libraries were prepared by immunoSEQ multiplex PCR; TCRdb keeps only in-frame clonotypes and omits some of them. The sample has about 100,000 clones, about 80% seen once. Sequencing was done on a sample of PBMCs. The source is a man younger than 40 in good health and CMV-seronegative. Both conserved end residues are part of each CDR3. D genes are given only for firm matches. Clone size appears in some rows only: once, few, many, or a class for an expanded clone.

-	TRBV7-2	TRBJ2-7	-	TGTGCCAGCAGCTCTAAGGCGGTAGGCCATGACTCCTACGAGCAGTACTTC	CASSSKAVGHDSYEQYF
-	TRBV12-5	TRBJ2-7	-	TGTGCTAGTGGTTTGGTTACCTGGCCGGAGGGGTACGAGCAGTACTTC	CASGLVTWPEGYEQYF
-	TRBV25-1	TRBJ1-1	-	TGTGCCAGCAGTGAAAACATCGGAGCGAACACTGAAGCTTTCTTT	CASSENIGANTEAFF
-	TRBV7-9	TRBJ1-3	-	TGTGCCAGCAGCTTAGCAGGGGTTGGAAACACCATATATTTT	CASSLAGVGNTIYF
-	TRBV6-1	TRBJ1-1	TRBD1	TGTGCCGCGGGCCAGGGGGCCGTTTTTGAAGCTTTCTTT	CAAGQGAVFEAFF
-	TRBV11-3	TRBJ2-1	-	TGTGCCAGCAGCTTAGGGCGGGGCGTGTACAATGAGCAGTTCTTC	CASSLGRGVYNEQFF
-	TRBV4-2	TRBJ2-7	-	TGTGCCAGCAGCCAAGATGGGGGGAGCCCGTCCTACGAGCAGTACTTC	CASSQDGGSPSYEQYF
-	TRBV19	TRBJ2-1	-	TGTGCCAGTAGTATCCCCGGACAGTGGCGACGTGAGCAGTTCTTC	CASSIPGQWRREQFF
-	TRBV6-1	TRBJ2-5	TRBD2	TGTGCCAGCATGGCGGGGGGGCCCCAAGAGACCCAGTACTTC	CASMAGGPQETQYF
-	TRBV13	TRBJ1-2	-	TGTGCCAGCAGCTCGCGACAATCTAACTATGGCTACACCTTC	CASSSRQSNYGYTF
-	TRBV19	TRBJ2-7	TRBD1	TGTGCCAGTAGTATCGGGACAGGAAACTACGAGCAGTACTTC	CASSIGTGNYEQYF
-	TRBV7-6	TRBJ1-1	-	TGTGCCAGCAGCTTAATCTCAGTTGGGCAGATGAACACTGAAGCTTTCTTT	CASSLISVGQMNTEAFF
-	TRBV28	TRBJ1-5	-	TGTGCCAGCAGTTTCCCACAGGGTGGCGGTCAGCCCCAGCATTTT	CASSFPQGGGQPQHF
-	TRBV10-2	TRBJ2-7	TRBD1	TGCGCCAGCAGGGATCGGACAGGGATTTTCAACGAGCAGTACTTC	CASRDRTGIFNEQYF
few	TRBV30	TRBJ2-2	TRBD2	TGTGCCTGGAGGGGACTAGCGGGAGACACCGGGGAGCTGTTTTTT	CAWRGLAGDTGELFF
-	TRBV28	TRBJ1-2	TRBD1	TGTGCCAGCAGTCTGACAGGGGGTTTCCTCGGCTACACCTTC	CASSLTGGFLGYTF
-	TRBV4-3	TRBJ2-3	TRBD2	TGCGCCAGCAGCCAAGACCCGGCCGGGGGGGTTGATACGCAGTATTTT	CASSQDPAGGVDTQYF
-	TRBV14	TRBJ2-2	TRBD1	TGTGCCAGCAGCCCGTTAAGGACAGGGAAGAACACCGGGGAGCTGTTTTTT	CASSPLRTGKNTGELFF
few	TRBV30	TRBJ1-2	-	TGTGCCCTGGATCAAGGAACCACAGGGATGTATGGCTACACCTTC	CALDQGTTGMYGYTF
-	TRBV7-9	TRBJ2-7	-	TGTGCCAGCAGCTTTGGGGGGGGCCTCGAGCAGTACTTC	CASSFGGGLEQYF
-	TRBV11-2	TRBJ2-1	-	TGTGCCAGCAGCTTGGACGGGAACGAGCAGTTCTTC	CASSLDGNEQFF
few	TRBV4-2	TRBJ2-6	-	TGTGCCAGCAGCGCAGCTAGCTCTGGGGCCAACGTCCTGACTTTC	CASSAASSGANVLTF
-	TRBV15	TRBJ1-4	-	TGTGCCACCAGCAGAGAGGCAGGGGCAACTGAAAAACTGTTTTTT	CATSREAGATEKLFF
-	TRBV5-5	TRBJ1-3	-	TGTGCCAGCAGCTTGGGTTGGTCAGGGGAGAGCTCTGGAAACACCATATATTTT	CASSLGWSGESSGNTIYF
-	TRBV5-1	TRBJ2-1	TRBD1	TGCGCCAGCAGCTTGGCGGGACAGGGTGAAAATGAGCAGTTCTTC	CASSLAGQGENEQFF
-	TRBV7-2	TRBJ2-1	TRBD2	TGTGCCAGCAGCCTTACCCCTAGCGGGGGCTGTAATGAGCAGTTCTTC	CASSLTPSGGCNEQFF
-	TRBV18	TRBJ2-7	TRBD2	TGTGCCAGCTCACCCCCGGGACTAGCGGGAGGGCCATTCGACGAGCAGTACTTC	CASSPPGLAGGPFDEQYF
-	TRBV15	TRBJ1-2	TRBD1	TGTGCCACCAGCGGGTTGATTACAGGGGACTATGGCTACACCTTC	CATSGLITGDYGYTF
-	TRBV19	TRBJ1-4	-	TGTGCCAGTAGTGCAGGGAGGAGGGATGAAAAACTGTTTTTT	CASSAGRRDEKLFF
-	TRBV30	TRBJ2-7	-	TGTGCCTGGATGGTGCCAGTCTCCTACGAGCAGTACTTC	CAWMVPVSYEQYF
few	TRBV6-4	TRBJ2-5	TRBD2	TGTGCCAGCAGTGAAGGGGAACTAGCGGGGCAAGAGACCCAGTACTTC	CASSEGELAGQETQYF
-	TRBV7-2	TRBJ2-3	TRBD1	TGTGCCAGCAGCTTCAGGGGGCGCACAGATACGCAGTATTTT	CASSFRGRTDTQYF
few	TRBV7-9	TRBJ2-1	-	TGTGCCAGCAGCTCCCTAGGTGAGGGGGAGCGCTTCCATGAGCAGTTCTTC	CASSSLGEGERFHEQFF
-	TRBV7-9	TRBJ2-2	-	TGTGCCAGCAGCCCCCGGACAACGAACACCGGGGAGCTGTTTTTT	CASSPRTTNTGELFF
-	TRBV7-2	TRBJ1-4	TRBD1	TGTGCCAGCAGCCCGGACAGGGTCAAGGAAAAACTGTTTTTT	CASSPDRVKEKLFF
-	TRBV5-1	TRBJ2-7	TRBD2	TGCGCCAGCAGCTCGCAGCCGGGAGGCTCCTACGAGCAGTACTTC	CASSSQPGGSYEQYF
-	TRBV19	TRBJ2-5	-	TGTGCCAGTAGTATAGATACGGCGCGGGGTCGGGAGACCCAGTACTTC	CASSIDTARGRETQYF
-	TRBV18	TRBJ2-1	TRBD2	TGTGCCAGCTCACCGGGGACTAGCGGGAGGTATGAGCAGTTCTTC	CASSPGTSGRYEQFF
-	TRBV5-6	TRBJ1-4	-	TGTGCCAGCAGCTATAGGACAGTCGCCGATGAAAAACTGTTTTTT	CASSYRTVADEKLFF
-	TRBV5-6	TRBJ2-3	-	TGTGCCAGCAGCCTGGGAGGTGTGAGCACAGATACGCAGTATTTT	CASSLGGVSTDTQYF
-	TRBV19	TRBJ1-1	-	TGTGCCAGTAGTTACAGGGCGGGCACTGAAGCTTTCTTT	CASSYRAGTEAFF
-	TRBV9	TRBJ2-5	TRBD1	TGTGCCAGCAGCGCGGGGACAGTGGGCGCCGAGACCCAGTACTTC	CASSAGTVGAETQYF
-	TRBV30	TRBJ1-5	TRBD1	TGTGCCTGGAGTCCTTATGACAGGGGACAACAGCCCCAGCATTTT	CAWSPYDRGQQPQHF
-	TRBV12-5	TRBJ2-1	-	TGTGCTAGTCAGGGGGGTGTATACAATGAGCAGTTCTTC	CASQGGVYNEQFF
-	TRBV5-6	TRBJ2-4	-	TGTGCCAGCAGCTTGGCTATGGACATTCAGTACTTC	CASSLAMDIQYF
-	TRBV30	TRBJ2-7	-	TGTGCCTGGAGTGTATTCGGTGGAGTACCAACCTACGAGCAGTACTTC	CAWSVFGGVPTYEQYF
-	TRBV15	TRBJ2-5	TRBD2	TGTGCCACCAGCAGTAGAACTAGCGGGAGGGAGACCCAGTACTTC	CATSSRTSGRETQYF
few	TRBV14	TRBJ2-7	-	TGTGCCAGCAGCCAAGAAGAGGCAGGTTTTGGGACTCGGCAGTACTTC	CASSQEEAGFGTRQYF
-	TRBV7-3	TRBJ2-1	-	TGTGCCAGCAGCTTACGCCCTTCGGGGACTTACAATGAGCAGTTCTTC	CASSLRPSGTYNEQFF
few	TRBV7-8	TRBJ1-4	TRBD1	TGTGCCAGCAGCTTAGCGACCGGGACAGGGGATGAAAAACTGTTTTTT	CASSLATGTGDEKLFF
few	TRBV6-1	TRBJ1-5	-	TGTGCCAGCAGTGAAGAAGTCTCGCGGGGCGGTCAGCCCCAGCATTTT	CASSEEVSRGGQPQHF
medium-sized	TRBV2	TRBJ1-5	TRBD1	TGTGCCAGCAGGGGCTCCTACAGGGGTAGTCAGCCCCAGCATTTT	CASRGSYRGSQPQHF
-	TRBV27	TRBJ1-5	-	TGTGCCAGCAGTTTAATGGCGGGTACAGACGTCGAGCATTTT	CASSLMAGTDVEHF
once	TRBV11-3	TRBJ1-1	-	TGTGCCAGCAGCTTAGCAGTGAACACTGAAGCTTTCTTT	CASSLAVNTEAFF
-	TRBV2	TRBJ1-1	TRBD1	TGTGCCAGCAGTGAATTGGTAGGGGGCTCTGAAGCTTTCTTT	CASSELVGGSEAFF
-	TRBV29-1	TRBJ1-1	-	TGCAGCGTTGAAGTGGTGGGCACCGAAAACACTGAAGCTTTCTTT	CSVEVVGTENTEAFF
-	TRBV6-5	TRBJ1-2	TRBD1	TGTGCCAGCAGTTACACGGTTCCGGGACAGGGCTATGGCTACACCTTC	CASSYTVPGQGYGYTF